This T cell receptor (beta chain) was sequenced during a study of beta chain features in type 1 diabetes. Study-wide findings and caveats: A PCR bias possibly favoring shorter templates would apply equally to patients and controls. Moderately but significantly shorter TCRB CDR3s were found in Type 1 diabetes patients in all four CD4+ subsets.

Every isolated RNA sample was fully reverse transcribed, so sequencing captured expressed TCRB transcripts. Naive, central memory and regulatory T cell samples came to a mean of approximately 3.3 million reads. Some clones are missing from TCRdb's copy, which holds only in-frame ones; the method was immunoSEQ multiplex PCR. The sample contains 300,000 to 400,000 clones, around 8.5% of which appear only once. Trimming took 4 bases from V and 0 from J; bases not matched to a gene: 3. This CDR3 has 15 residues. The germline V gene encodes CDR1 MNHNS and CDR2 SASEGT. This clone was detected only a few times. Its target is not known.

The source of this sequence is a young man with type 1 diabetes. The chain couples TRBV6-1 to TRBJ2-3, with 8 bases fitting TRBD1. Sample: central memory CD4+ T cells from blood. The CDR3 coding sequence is TGTGCCAGCAGTGGAGGACAGGGAAGCACAGATACGCAGTATTTT. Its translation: CASSGGQGSTDTQYF.